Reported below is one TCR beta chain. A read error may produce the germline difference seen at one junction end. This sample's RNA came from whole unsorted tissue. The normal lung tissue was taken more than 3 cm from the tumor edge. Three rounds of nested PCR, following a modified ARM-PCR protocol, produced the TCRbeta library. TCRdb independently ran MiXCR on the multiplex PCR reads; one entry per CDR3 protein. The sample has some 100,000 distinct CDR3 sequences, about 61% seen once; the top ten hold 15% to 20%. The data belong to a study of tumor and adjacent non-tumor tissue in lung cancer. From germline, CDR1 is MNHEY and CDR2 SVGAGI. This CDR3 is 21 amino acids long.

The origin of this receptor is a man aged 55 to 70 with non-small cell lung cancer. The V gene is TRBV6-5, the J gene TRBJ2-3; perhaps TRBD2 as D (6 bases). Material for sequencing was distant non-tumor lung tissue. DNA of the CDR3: TGTGCCAGCAGCAAACAACCGACTAGACTCGGGTCGACGTCTATCACAGATACACAGTATTTT. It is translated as CASSKQPTRLGSTSITDTQYF.